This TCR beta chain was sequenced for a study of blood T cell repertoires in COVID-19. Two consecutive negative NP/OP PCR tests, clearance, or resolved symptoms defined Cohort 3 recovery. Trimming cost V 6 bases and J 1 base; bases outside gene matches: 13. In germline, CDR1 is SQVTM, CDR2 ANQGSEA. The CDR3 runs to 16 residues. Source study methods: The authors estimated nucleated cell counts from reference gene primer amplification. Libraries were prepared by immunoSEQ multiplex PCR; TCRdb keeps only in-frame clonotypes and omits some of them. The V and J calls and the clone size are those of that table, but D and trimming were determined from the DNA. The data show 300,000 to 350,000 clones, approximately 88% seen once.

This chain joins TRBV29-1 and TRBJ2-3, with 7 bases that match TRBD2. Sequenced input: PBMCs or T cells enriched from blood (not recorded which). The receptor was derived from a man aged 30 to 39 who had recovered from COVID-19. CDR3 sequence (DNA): TGCAGCGTGTCCGGGGTTTTTGCGGGGGGCACAGATACGCAGTATTTT. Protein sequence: CSVSGVFAGGTDTQYF.